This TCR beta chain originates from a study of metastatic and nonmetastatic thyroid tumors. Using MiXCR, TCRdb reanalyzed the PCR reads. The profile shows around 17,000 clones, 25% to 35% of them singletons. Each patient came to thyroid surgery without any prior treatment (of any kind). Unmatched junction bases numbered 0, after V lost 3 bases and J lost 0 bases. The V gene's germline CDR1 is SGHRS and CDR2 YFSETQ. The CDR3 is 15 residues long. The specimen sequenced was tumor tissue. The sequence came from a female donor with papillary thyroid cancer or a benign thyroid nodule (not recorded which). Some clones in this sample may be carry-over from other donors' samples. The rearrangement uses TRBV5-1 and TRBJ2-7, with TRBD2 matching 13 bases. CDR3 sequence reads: CASSWTSGSSYEQYF. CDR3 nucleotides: TGCGCCAGCAGCTGGACTAGCGGGAGCTCCTACGAGCAGTACTTC. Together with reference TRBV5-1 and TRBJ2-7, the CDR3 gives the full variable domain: KAGVTQTPRYLIKTRGQQVTLSCSPISGHRSVSWYQQTPGQGLQFLFEYFSETQRNKGNFPGRFSGRQFSNSRSEMNVSTLELGDSALYLCASSWTSGSSYEQYFGPGTRLTVT.